A selection of T cell receptor beta chains follows, all from one sample in a study of blood T cell repertoires in COVID-19. The table came from immunoSEQ multiplex PCR; TCRdb's copy has only in-frame clones and leaves some out. Of 120,000 or so clones listed, about 74% are singletons. The specimen sequenced was peripheral blood. These receptor sequences come from a man between 60 and 75 years old with acute or convalescent COVID-19. The CDR3 runs from the conserved cysteine through the conserved F or W. A D gene is named only where the DNA matches it firmly. Clone size is stated in some rows and not others, as once, few, many or a class when expanded.

v_gene	abundance	j_gene	d_gene	CDR3aa	CDR3nt
TRBV11-1	few	TRBJ2-7	TRBD2	CASTRGLAGADEQYF	TGTGCCAGCACCCGGGGACTAGCGGGAGCCGACGAGCAGTACTTC
TRBV12-5	.	TRBJ1-5	.	CASALGQINQPQHF	TGTGCTAGTGCTTTGGGGCAAATTAATCAGCCCCAGCATTTT
TRBV3-1/TRBV3-2	.	TRBJ1-3	TRBD1	CASRGGTGSSTSGNTIYF	TGTGCCAGCAGGGGGGGGACAGGTTCTTCGACCTCTGGAAACACCATATATTTT
TRBV6-1	.	TRBJ1-6	TRBD1	CASSELQGAASPLHF	TGTGCCAGCAGTGAATTACAGGGGGCCGCGTCACCCCTCCACTTT
TRBV30	.	TRBJ1-5	.	CAWSVGQGSQPQHF	TGTGCCTGGAGTGTCGGTCAGGGCAGTCAGCCCCAGCATTTT
TRBV28	.	TRBJ1-2	.	CASSFPGQSYGYTF	TGTGCCAGCAGTTTCCCAGGACAGAGTTATGGCTACACCTTC
TRBV19	.	TRBJ2-3	.	CASSTGEVSTDTQYF	TGTGCCAGTAGTACTGGCGAGGTTAGCACAGATACGCAGTATTTT
TRBV5-1	.	TRBJ1-2	.	CASSLGQANYGYTF	TGCGCCAGCAGCTTGGGGCAGGCTAACTATGGCTACACCTTC
TRBV18	.	TRBJ2-1	TRBD2	CASSPPGRAVSYNEQFF	TGTGCCAGCTCACCACCCGGGAGGGCCGTCTCCTACAATGAGCAGTTCTTC
TRBV30	.	TRBJ1-2	TRBD1	CAWSRQGYVYGYTF	TGTGCCTGGAGTCGACAGGGATATGTATATGGCTACACCTTC
TRBV24-1	.	TRBJ1-5	TRBD1	CATSTGQGRYQPQHF	TGTGCCACCAGCACGGGACAGGGAAGGTATCAGCCCCAGCATTTT
TRBV3-1/TRBV3-2	.	TRBJ2-1	TRBD2	CASSQGGGGSYNEQFF	TGTGCCAGCAGCCAAGGGGGCGGGGGCTCCTACAATGAGCAGTTCTTC
TRBV11-3	.	TRBJ2-2	TRBD1	CASSLEQGTGELFF	TGTGCCAGCAGCTTAGAACAGGGGACCGGGGAGCTGTTTTTT
TRBV7-3	few	TRBJ2-1	.	CASSLGPENEQFF	TGTGCCAGCAGCTTAGGGCCCGAAAATGAGCAGTTCTTC
TRBV6-1	.	TRBJ2-3	TRBD2	CASSGLTSGATDTQYF	TGTGCCAGCAGTGGACTGACTAGCGGGGCCACAGATACGCAGTATTTT
TRBV30	.	TRBJ1-6	.	CAWSVGGNSSPLHF	TGTGCCTGGAGTGTCGGGGGGAATTCTTCACCCCTCCACTTT
TRBV29-1	.	TRBJ1-1	TRBD1	CSVRTGGVTTEAFF	TGCAGCGTGAGGACAGGGGGCGTAACCACTGAAGCTTTCTTT
TRBV12-3/TRBV12-4	.	TRBJ1-2	TRBD1	CASYRPGTGGPRF	TGTGCCAGTTACCGGCCCGGGACAGGGGGCCCGAGGTTC
TRBV19	.	TRBJ1-1	.	CASRRQVRLNTEAFF	TGTGCCAGTAGGAGACAGGTCAGACTGAACACTGAAGCTTTCTTT
TRBV12-3/TRBV12-4	.	TRBJ1-2	.	CASSLRTGGYTF	TGTGCCAGCAGTCTACGGACGGGGGGCTACACCTTC
TRBV5-1	.	TRBJ2-1	TRBD2	CASSYSGGAPAEQFF	TGCGCCAGCTCCTATAGCGGGGGGGCCCCGGCGGAGCAGTTCTTC
TRBV14	.	TRBJ2-1	.	CASSLFQARNNEQFF	TGTGCCAGCAGCCTTTTCCAGGCCCGAAACAATGAGCAGTTCTTC
TRBV7-2	.	TRBJ2-3	.	CASSYRQESTDTQYF	TGTGCCAGCAGCTACAGACAGGAGAGCACAGATACGCAGTATTTT
TRBV18	.	TRBJ2-5	TRBD1	CASSPRTGRETQYF	TGTGCCAGCTCACCAAGGACAGGGAGAGAGACCCAGTACTTC
TRBV4-1	.	TRBJ2-3	TRBD2	CASSQEMLAGGTDTQYF	TGCGCCAGCAGCCAAGAAATGCTAGCGGGCGGCACAGATACGCAGTATTTT
TRBV27	once	TRBJ2-2	.	CASGPGVEELFF	TGTGCCAGTGGGCCAGGGGTTGAGGAGCTGTTTTTT
TRBV2	.	TRBJ1-1	.	CASKLNTEAFF	TGTGCCAGTAAATTGAACACTGAAGCTTTCTTT
TRBV28	.	TRBJ1-1	TRBD1	CASSTSGGKTEAFF	TGTGCCAGCAGTACCTCAGGGGGTAAGACTGAAGCTTTCTTT
TRBV5-1	.	TRBJ1-4	TRBD1	CASQGQAGEKLFF	TGCGCCAGCCAAGGACAGGCGGGAGAAAAACTGTTTTTT
TRBV18	.	TRBJ1-2	.	CASSQDKSYGYTF	TGTGCCAGCTCACAAGACAAGAGCTATGGCTACACCTTC
TRBV13	.	TRBJ1-5	.	CASSRMGADQPQHF	TGTGCCAGCAGCCGGATGGGAGCGGATCAGCCCCAGCATTTT
TRBV4-1	.	TRBJ2-7	.	CASSQEERIYYEQYF	TGCGCCAGCAGCCAAGAGGAGCGAATCTACTACGAGCAGTACTTC
TRBV6-6	.	TRBJ1-4	.	CASSYEQRNNEKLFF	TGTGCCAGCAGTTACGAACAGCGGAATAATGAAAAACTGTTTTTT
TRBV6-5	.	TRBJ2-2	TRBD2	CASGLGHGRTGELFF	TGTGCCAGCGGGTTGGGCCACGGGAGGACCGGGGAGCTGTTTTTT
TRBV2	.	TRBJ1-1	TRBD1	CASRDRASGTEAFF	TGTGCCAGCAGAGACAGGGCGTCGGGCACTGAAGCTTTCTTT
TRBV5-1	.	TRBJ2-2	TRBD1	CASSFTDRTNTGELFF	TGCGCCAGCAGCTTTACGGACAGGACGAACACCGGGGAGCTGTTTTTT
TRBV7-9	.	TRBJ1-6	TRBD1	CASSSQGVNSPLHF	TGTGCCAGCAGCTCTCAGGGGGTAAATTCACCCCTCCACTTT
TRBV15	.	TRBJ1-2	TRBD1	CATSRARGQIYGYTF	TGTGCCACCAGCAGAGCCCGGGGACAGATCTATGGCTACACCTTC
TRBV9	.	TRBJ1-3	TRBD1	CASSVGTGGNTIYF	TGTGCCAGCAGCGTGGGGACAGGGGGAAACACCATATATTTT
TRBV3-1/TRBV3-2	.	TRBJ2-1	TRBD2	CASSPTSGGADEQFF	TGTGCCAGCAGCCCGACTAGCGGGGGGGCAGATGAGCAGTTCTTC
TRBV4-1	.	TRBJ1-2	TRBD1	CASSQIGQGGRGYTF	TGCGCCAGCAGCCAGATAGGACAGGGGGGAAGAGGCTACACCTTC
TRBV27	.	TRBJ2-3	TRBD2	CASRIELAGGTVYTQYF	TGTGCCAGCAGAATAGAACTAGCGGGAGGCACCGTTTATACGCAGTATTTT
TRBV7-2	.	TRBJ2-7	.	CASSLVRFTSLVLQYF	TGTGCCAGCAGCTTAGTTCGCTTCACCTCCCTAGTGTTGCAGTACTTC
TRBV10-3	few	TRBJ1-5	.	CAISESFSMMEPQHF	TGTGCCATCAGTGAGTCGTTTTCTATGATGGAGCCCCAGCATTTT
TRBV7-9	.	TRBJ1-2	.	CASSPLRGGGYTF	TGTGCCAGCAGCCCACTCAGGGGCGGGGGCTACACCTTC
TRBV5-4	medium-sized	TRBJ1-2	.	CASSLASDYGYTF	TGTGCCAGCAGCTTGGCCAGTGACTATGGCTACACCTTC
TRBV24-1	.	TRBJ2-3	TRBD1	CATSDWGQGQSDTQYF	TGTGCCACCAGTGATTGGGGACAGGGGCAGTCAGATACGCAGTATTTT
TRBV13	.	TRBJ2-7	.	CASSPETGRYEQYF	TGTGCCAGCAGCCCCGAGACAGGGAGGTACGAGCAGTACTTC
TRBV11-2	few	TRBJ1-6	.	CASSLTGSRSPLHF	TGTGCCAGCAGCCTCACAGGGTCTCGGTCACCCCTCCACTTT
TRBV4-1	few	TRBJ1-6	.	CASSQDPASPLHF	TGCGCCAGCAGCCAAGATCCAGCGTCACCCCTCCACTTT
TRBV27	.	TRBJ1-1	TRBD1	CASSLSFGQGEAFF	TGTGCCAGCAGTTTATCCTTTGGACAGGGTGAAGCTTTCTTT
TRBV29-1	.	TRBJ2-3	.	CSGRVALATDTQYF	TGCAGCGGCCGTGTGGCATTGGCCACAGATACGCAGTATTTT
TRBV3-1/TRBV3-2	.	TRBJ1-5	.	CASSPTTDGNQPQHF	TGTGCCAGCAGCCCTACGACTGATGGGAATCAGCCCCAGCATTTT
TRBV5-1	.	TRBJ1-4	.	CASSLFGRGNEKLFF	TGCGCCAGCAGCTTGTTCGGGAGGGGTAATGAAAAACTGTTTTTT
TRBV9	.	TRBJ1-6	.	CASTLGEGRTENSPLHF	TGTGCCAGCACCTTAGGGGAGGGGAGGACCGAGAATTCACCCCTCCACTTT
TRBV5-1	.	TRBJ1-6	TRBD1	CASSLEGQTINSPLHF	TGCGCCAGCAGCTTGGAGGGACAGACAATCAATTCACCCCTCCACTTT
TRBV24-1	.	TRBJ2-2	.	CATSEPRGQGGELFF	TGTGCCACCAGTGAACCCAGGGGCCAAGGCGGGGAGCTGTTTTTT